The rows below give T cell receptor beta chains drawn from one sample of a study of T cells in Graves' hyperthyroidism and ophthalmopathy. TCRdb fed the multiplex PCR reads into MiXCR, producing one record per CDR3 protein. This repertoire shows 300,000 to 350,000 distinct CDR3 sequences, 11% to 15% found once; its top ten account for 20% to 25%. Sequenced sample: blood. The receptors originated from a woman in her twenties or thirties with Graves' hyperthyroidism. The CDR3 runs from the conserved cysteine through the conserved F or W. The D gene is left open where the match is weak. Clone size appears in some rows only: once, few, many, or a class for an expanded clone.

CDR3 DNA | CDR3 protein | clone size | D gene | J gene | V gene
TGTGCCAGCAGTTTAACGACGGGTTCCTCCTACGAGCAGTACTTC | CASSLTTGSSYEQYF | many | NA | TRBJ2-7 | TRBV27
TGTGCCTGGAGTGGGAATGCTAACTATGGCTACACCTTC | CAWSGNANYGYTF | NA | NA | TRBJ1-2 | TRBV30
TGTGCCAGCTCACCAAATCCAGGGAGGCTAAACTCGAGCTACACCTTC | CASSPNPGRLNSSYTF | few | NA | TRBJ1-2 | TRBV18
TGTGCCAGCAGCTCCACATCGCGCGGGAACCGCCCAGGGACCCAGTACTTC | CASSSTSRGNRPGTQYF | many | NA | TRBJ2-5 | TRBV7-2
TGTGCCAGCAGTTTAACGGCTCTAGGCAATCAGCCCCAGCATTTT | CASSLTALGNQPQHF | many | NA | TRBJ1-5 | TRBV28
TGCAGTGCTAGAGACGTGAACACCGGGGAGCTGTTTTTT | CSARDVNTGELFF | NA | NA | TRBJ2-2 | TRBV20-1
TGCAGTGCTAGAGATGGGACTAGCGGGGAGACCCAGTACTTC | CSARDGTSGETQYF | many | TRBD2 | TRBJ2-5 | TRBV20-1
TGCGCCAGCAGCCCAAGCGGGACTCCCTACAATGAGCAGTTCTTC | CASSPSGTPYNEQFF | NA | TRBD2 | TRBJ2-1 | TRBV5-1
TGTGCCAGCAGCGGGTCGGGCGGCAACTATGGCTACACCTTC | CASSGSGGNYGYTF | many | NA | TRBJ1-2 | TRBV7-9
TGTGCCAGCTCACGATCGAACTACGCTAGCACAGATACGCAGTATTTT | CASSRSNYASTDTQYF | many | NA | TRBJ2-3 | TRBV18
TGCAGTGCTAGAGATAGGCAGGGGCACGGCTACGAGCAGTACTTC | CSARDRQGHGYEQYF | few | NA | TRBJ2-7 | TRBV20-1
TGTGCCAGCAGCCTAGACAGGGTGGTACAGACCCAGTACTTC | CASSLDRVVQTQYF | many | TRBD1 | TRBJ2-5 | TRBV6-1
TGTGCCAGCACCCCTTTGAGGAGCTCCTACGAGCAGTACTTC | CASTPLRSSYEQYF | many | NA | TRBJ2-7 | TRBV28
TGCAGCGTCAGAGATAGCAATCAGCCCCAGCATTTT | CSVRDSNQPQHF | NA | NA | TRBJ1-5 | TRBV29-1
TGTGCCAGCAGTTTAGTAGGAGGGGTCGGAGATACGCAGTATTTT | CASSLVGGVGDTQYF | NA | NA | TRBJ2-3 | TRBV27
TGTGCCAGCAGTTACGATGTCCGCGGCTGGGGCTACGAGCAGTACTTC | CASSYDVRGWGYEQYF | few | NA | TRBJ2-7 | TRBV6-2/TRBV6-3
TGCAGTGCTTGGGGCCCGGGACTAGCGGGAAGGGGCTCCTACAATGAGCAGTTCTTC | CSAWGPGLAGRGSYNEQFF | many | TRBD2 | TRBJ2-1 | TRBV20-1
TGTGCCAGTGCTACCGGGACAGGGGATAATTCACCCCTCCACTTT | CASATGTGDNSPLHF | few | TRBD1 | TRBJ1-6 | TRBV19
TGTGCCATCAGCACCGGGACAGGGGATTTAGAGACCCAGTACTTC | CAISTGTGDLETQYF | NA | TRBD1 | TRBJ2-5 | TRBV10-3
TGCAGTGCTAGAGAGTATAGCGGGAGGGCCTTGGATGAGCAGTTCTTC | CSAREYSGRALDEQFF | NA | TRBD2 | TRBJ2-1 | TRBV20-1
TGTGCCAGCAGTGACGTGGGGGGACCAGATAATTCACCCCTCCACTTT | CASSDVGGPDNSPLHF | many | NA | TRBJ1-6 | TRBV6-1
TGTGCCAGCGCGCCGTGGGATGAAAAACTGTTTTTT | CASAPWDEKLFF | many | NA | TRBJ1-4 | TRBV12-3/TRBV12-4
TGCAGTGCTAGAGTAGGGTTAAACGGGAGGGCCAACGAGCAGTTCTTC | CSARVGLNGRANEQFF | many | TRBD2 | TRBJ2-1 | TRBV20-1
TGTGCCAGCAGTGTAACAGGGTTCTTTAACACTGAAGCTTTCTTT | CASSVTGFFNTEAFF | many | NA | TRBJ1-1 | TRBV27
TGTGCCAGCAGCTTTATGGGGCGCCTTGGAGAGACCCAGTACTTC | CASSFMGRLGETQYF | many | NA | TRBJ2-5 | TRBV11-2
TGTGCCAGCAGTCACCGGTGGGCGGGAGGCGGCACAGATACGCAGTATTTT | CASSHRWAGGGTDTQYF | NA | TRBD2 | TRBJ2-3 | TRBV6-2/TRBV6-3
TGTGCCAGCAGTGAACTCCAGGGCCGGACAGATACGCAGTATTTT | CASSELQGRTDTQYF | many | NA | TRBJ2-3 | TRBV2
TGTGCCAGCAGACCAACAGGGGTTCTACAAGGTGAGCAGTTCTTC | CASRPTGVLQGEQFF | NA | TRBD1 | TRBJ2-1 | TRBV5-4
TGCGCCAGCAGCCGCGACCTATCCGTGGGAGTATTGTCCGGGGAGCTGTTTTTT | CASSRDLSVGVLSGELFF | few | NA | TRBJ2-2 | TRBV4-1